This T cell receptor (beta chain) was recorded in a study of lymphopenia after photon versus proton radiotherapy (dated by TCRdb to between 2017 and 2020). For the study in its entirety: The immunological effects of photon versus proton radiation therapy were compared in patients with gastrointestinal tumors who developed high-grade lymphopenia. The goal of the study was to describe how the two radiation modalities differ in their effects on the immune system. The cohort comprised approximately 21 patients with gastrointestinal tumors who received either photon or proton therapy and then developed lymphopenia.

As regards this clone: Its antigen remains undetermined. Base qualities are not provided; no much larger clone lies one nucleotide away.

CDR1 GTSNPN and CDR2 SVGIG are derived from the germline V gene (reference sequence). CDR3 length: 17 amino acids, cysteine to phenylalanine. Only the CDR3 region is kept as DNA, spanning 51 bases read in frame from base 1. A distance of 19 bases separates the germline ends of V and J, which lose 3 bases and 1 base respectively. The library was generated by the immunoSEQ multiplex PCR assay. Deep sequencing of rearranged TCR beta loci, alongside multiparametric flow cytometry, was used to profile T cell repertoires. Imported from immuneACCESS, the table was reduced by TCRdb to in-frame sequences with V and J called. These copies leave out some clones; in studies compared against another copy, an unresolved V gene accounts for under half, and the cause of the remainder is not known. This sample is represented by fewer than 30,000 clones; less than 90% of them were singletons. The ten largest make up approximately 4% of the sample.

General conclusions and limits of the study: After the lymphocyte count nadir, repertoires from photon-treated patients showed oligoclonal expansion, particularly of CD8+ Temra cells, and this expansion drove the decline in diversity. Relative stability during treatment was observed in proton-treated patients, whereas loss of naive T cells and TCR diversity and gain of effector/memory populations were observed in photon-treated patients. The survival association was examined only in patients who died, and the authors described better survival with proton therapy as a possibility, not as a demonstrated result. Across the cohort, an inverse correlation was found between a larger post-nadir drop in TCR diversity and overall survival time among patients who died.

The chain was built from TRBV30 and TRBJ1-5; no confident D gene assignment can be made. This sequence was found in a woman aged 45-65 years with pancreatic cancer. The sample here was peripheral blood, taken from a patient treated with photon-based radiotherapy. The sequenced DNA is TGTGCCTGGAGCCCCGTCGGGCCCCCTCAGAGCAATCAGCCCCAGCATTTT. Its amino acids are CAWSPVGPPQSNQPQHF.